Shown below are 15 T cell receptor beta chains from a single sample sequenced in a study of control samples from healthy donors and cancer patients. TCRdb's table, derived via immunoSEQ multiplex PCR, lists solely in-frame clones and lacks some. This table has about 80,000 clones, roughly 89% appearing once. Sequences were obtained from blood. These TCRs come from a woman aged 60 to 75 in good health.

The chain links TRBV6-5 to TRBJ2-7; TRBD2 matches at 8 bases. The trim removed 6 bases at V and 1 base at J, leaving 5 bases unmatched. The germline CDR1 and CDR2 sequences are MNHEY and SVGAGI. The CDR3 has 14 residues. CDR3 in amino acids: CASSHTSGSYEQYF. CDR3 nucleotides: TGTGCCAGCAGCCACACTAGCGGATCCTACGAGCAGTACTTC.

CDR3 sequence: CASISGQGRGYGYTF. Here the CDR3 DNA reads TGTGCCAGCATCAGCGGACAGGGGCGAGGCTATGGCTACACCTTC. The chain has TRBV6-4 and TRBJ1-2; 9 bases are a match to TRBD1. V lost 7 bases, J lost 4 bases, and 10 bases stayed unmatched. Germline CDR1 MRHNA, CDR2 SNTAGT. This CDR3 spans 15 amino acids.

This clone was counted a single time. V and J are TRBV18 and TRBJ2-7; D may be TRBD1 (5 bases). The CDR3 is 13 amino acids. With 2 bases removed from V and 3 bases from J, the gap between germline ends came to 8 bases. Germline V gives CDR1 KGHSH, CDR2 LQKENI. The CDR3 loop is CASSPDRLYEQYF. In DNA, the CDR3 is TGTGCCAGCTCACCAGACAGACTCTACGAGCAGTACTTC.

This clone is labeled as medium-sized. V gene TRBV3-1 (or the pseudogene TRBV3-2) combines with J gene TRBJ2-7; D is uncertain. CDR1 is LGHDT, CDR2 YNNKEL, per germline (reference sequence). CDR3 length: 15 amino acids. The ends were cut back, 1 base at V and 2 bases at J, with 12 bases in the middle. The CDR3 DNA sequence: TGTGCCAGCAGCCAAGGGGCGGATTGGCCCTACGAGCAGTACTTC. It translates to CASSQGADWPYEQYF.

V usage is TRBV9 and J usage is TRBJ1-2, with D possibly matching TRBD1 (5 bases). Germline V gene data show CDR1 as SGDLS and CDR2 as YYNGEE. The germline V and J ends were trimmed by 0 bases and 1 base, with 7 bases remaining between them. The CDR3 consists of 14 residues. The CDR3 DNA sequence: TGTGCCAGCAGCGTAGGACAGCGTAACTATGGCTACACCTTC. This codes for CASSVGQRNYGYTF.

The rearrangement links TRBV6-2 or TRBV6-3 to TRBJ1-2, with TRBD1 as a possible D gene (5 bases). The germline V gene encodes CDR1 MNHEY and CDR2 SVGEGT. Trimming took 2 bases from V and 8 from J, leaving 18 bases between them. This CDR3 comprises 15 residues. CDR3 nucleotide sequence: TGTGCCAGCAGTTACGCCGACAGATCCGCAGGGGGCTACACCTTC. It is translated as CASSYADRSAGGYTF.

By share of the sample, this clone is medium-sized (0.01 to 0.1%). V and J are TRBV20-1 and TRBJ2-1, with D possibly being TRBD2 (6 bases). Germline CDR1 and CDR2: DFQATT and SNEGSKA (reference sequence). The CDR3 is 11 amino acids. Between the trimmed V and J ends, which lost 3 bases and 14 bases, there was a span of 14 bases. The CDR3 here is CSARGPASEFF. CDR3 DNA sequence: TGCAGTGCTAGGGGTCCGGCTAGCGAGTTCTTC.

The chain's CDR3 is CSVMETQNTEAFF. The CDR3 DNA sequence: TGCAGCGTTATGGAGACACAGAACACTGAAGCTTTCTTT. This chain uses TRBV29-1 with TRBJ1-1; the D is unclear. In germline, CDR1 is SQVTM, CDR2 ANQGSEA. Trimming took 5 bases from V and 1 from J, leaving 11 bases between them. This CDR3 region has 13 residues.

V gene TRBV19 combines with J gene TRBJ1-4, with D possibly matching TRBD1 (6 bases). This CDR3 region has 14 residues. Germline CDR1 LNHDA, CDR2 SQIVND (reference sequence). V gave up 3 bases and J gave up 4 bases, with 9 bases separating them. The CDR3 DNA is TGTGCCAGTAGTATCGGGGGCTTTAATGAAAAACTGTTTTTT. Encoded protein: CASSIGGFNEKLFF.

The genes are TRBV30 and TRBJ1-2; D is uncertain. The germline gives CDR1 GTSNPN, CDR2 SVGIG (reference sequence). The CDR3 totals 15 residues. V shed 1 base and J shed 1 base, with 13 bases lying between them. This CDR3 reads CAWSGPIRVNYGYTF. The CDR3, as DNA: TGTGCCTGGAGTGGGCCGATAAGAGTTAACTATGGCTACACCTTC.

V is TRBV15 and J is TRBJ2-3; D tentatively reads TRBD1 or TRBD2 (5 bases each). This CDR3 comprises 18 residues. Trimming removed 5 bases from V and 2 bases from J, with 23 bases in between. Germline V gene sequence: CDR1 LNHNV, CDR2 YYDKDF (reference sequence). The CDR3 DNA sequence: TGTGCCACCAGCTCCCGAAGACTTCCCTGGGACCACACAGATACGCAGTATTTT. Protein: CATSSRRLPWDHTDTQYF.

The chain employs TRBV7-9 and TRBJ2-3, with 11 nucleotides matching TRBD2. Trimming removed 4 bases from V and 4 bases from J; junction bases left unmatched: 7. CDR3 length equals 16 residues. Germline V gives CDR1 SEHNR, CDR2 FQNEAQ (reference sequence). In nucleotides, the CDR3 is TGTGCCAGCAGCTCCCATCCACTAGCGGGAGCAGATACGCAGTATTTT. Its translation is CASSSHPLAGADTQYF. The variable domain in full, completed from reference TRBV7-9 and TRBJ2-3, reads DTGVSQNPRHKITKRGQNVTFRCDPISEHNRLYWYRQTLGQGPEFLTYFQNEAQLEKSRLLSDRFSAERPKGSFSTLEIQRTEQGDSAMYLCASSSHPLAGADTQYFGPGTRLTVL.

This clone was seen more than once but under ten times. The genes are TRBV9 and TRBJ1-5; maybe TRBD1 (5 bases). Germline loops: CDR1 SGDLS, CDR2 YYNGEE. The CDR3 spans 15 residues. Trimming left V 0 bases short and J 4 bases short, with 11 bases between. CDR3: CASSVAGDDNQPQHF. The CDR3 bases are TGTGCCAGCAGCGTAGCGGGGGATGATAATCAGCCCCAGCATTTT.

The table lists this clone with a count of one. The J gene is TRBJ1-1, the V gene TRBV28; D perhaps matches TRBD1 (5 bases). CDR1 is MDHEN, CDR2 SYDVKM, per germline. The CDR3 runs 11 residues. V was shortened by 2 bases and J by 8 bases, with 6 bases between the two germline ends. CDR3 amino acids: CASSLGAEAFF. DNA for the CDR3: TGTGCCAGCAGTTTAGGGGCAGAAGCTTTCTTT. The complete variable domain, with remaining parts taken from reference TRBV28 and TRBJ1-1, reads DVKVTQSSRYLVKRTGEKVFLECVQDMDHENMFWYRQDPGLGLRLIYFSYDVKMKEKGDIPEGYSVSREKKERFSLILESASTNQTSMYLCASSLGAEAFFGQGTRLTVV.

CDR3 sequence: CASSSRGKSSPLHF. CDR3 sequence (DNA): TGTGCCAGCAGCTCGAGGGGGAAAAGTTCACCCCTCCACTTT. This chain joins TRBV7-8 and TRBJ1-6; D is possibly TRBD1 (6 bases). Trimming pared 4 bases from V and 9 bases from J, leaving 13 bases between. CDR3 size: 14 residues. The germline gives CDR1 SGHVS, CDR2 FQNEAQ.